The next 10 T cell receptor beta chains were all read from a single sample in a study of T cells after yellow fever vaccination. MiXCR was run by TCRdb on the 5' RACE reads, yielding one entry per CDR3 protein. In the table there are 150,000 to 200,000 distinct CDR3 sequences, roughly 9.6% of which are singletons. The sequences come from CD8+ T cells sorted from PBMCs, collected 15 days after the yellow fever booster vaccination. The receptors derive from a man between 18 and 29 years old who received the YFV17D yellow fever vaccine.

V usage is TRBV6-5 and J usage is TRBJ2-1, with D possibly called TRBD1 or TRBD2 (6 bases each). With 7 bases removed from V and 0 bases from J, the gap between germline ends came to 10 bases. This CDR3 has 14 residues. CDR1 is MNHEY, CDR2 SVGAGI, per germline. The CDR3 DNA sequence: TGTGCCAGCAAGGGGGGAAGCTCCTACAATGAGCAGTTCTTC. Translating gives CASKGGSSYNEQFF.

This CDR3 reads CASSVAEETEAFF. The CDR3 DNA follows: TGTGCCAGCAGCGTAGCTGAGGAAACTGAAGCTTTCTTT. V is TRBV9 and J is TRBJ1-1, with D unclear. The CDR3 extends over 13 amino acids. Germline values: CDR1 SGDLS, CDR2 YYNGEE. The germline V and J ends were trimmed by 0 bases and 5 bases, with 8 bases remaining between them.

This clonotype showed up just a few times. The chain is built from TRBV7-6 and TRBJ1-6; TRBD1 might be the D (6 bases). V lost 5 bases and J 7 bases, leaving 15 bases between the germline ends. The CDR3 sequence is 15 residues long. Germline V gene data show CDR1 as SGHVS and CDR2 as FNYEAQ. Here the CDR3 reads CASSGSTGFNSPLHF. The CDR3 bases are TGTGCCAGCAGCGGCAGCACAGGGTTCAATTCACCCCTCCACTTT.

This clonotype was counted between two and nine times. This chain connects TRBV7-9 to TRBJ2-2, with D unclear. Germline V lookup: CDR1 SEHNR, CDR2 FQNEAQ (reference sequence). V lost 2 bases to trimming and J lost 1 base, with 5 bases between them. CDR3 length: 14 amino acids. The CDR3 is CASSLSLNTGELFF. The CDR3, as DNA: TGTGCCAGCAGCTTATCTCTGAACACCGGGGAGCTGTTTTTT. Together with reference TRBV7-9 and TRBJ2-2, the CDR3 gives the full variable domain: DTGVSQNPRHKITKRGQNVTFRCDPISEHNRLYWYRQTLGQGPEFLTYFQNEAQLEKSRLLSDRFSAERPKGSFSTLEIQRTEQGDSAMYLCASSLSLNTGELFFGEGSRLTVL.

This chain uses TRBV7-3 with TRBJ2-2; D not certain. Germline CDR1 SGHTA, CDR2 FQGTGA. The CDR3 is 16 amino acids. Between the trimmed V and J ends, which lost 5 bases and 3 bases, there was a span of 16 bases. CDR3 sequence (DNA): TGTGCCAGCAGCCCCACCGGATCCCGCTACACCGGGGAGCTGTTTTTT. It encodes CASSPTGSRYTGELFF.

This clonotype was detected only a few times. The chain links TRBV20-1 to TRBJ2-7; D not resolved. The germline V gene encodes CDR1 DFQATT and CDR2 SNEGSKA (reference sequence). Trimming removed 3 bases from V and 4 bases from J, with 10 bases in between. The CDR3 is 12 amino acids. The CDR3 nucleotides read TGCAGTGCTAGGACTGCGGAGTACGAGCAGTACGTC. It specifies CSARTAEYEQYV.

The chain has TRBV11-2 and TRBJ2-7; 7 bases fit TRBD1. Per germline, CDR1 SGHAT and CDR2 FQNNGV. The CDR3 has 17 residues. Trimming cost V 5 bases and J 0 bases; bases outside gene matches: 13. CDR3 in amino acids: CASSPTKDRPSSYEQYV. The CDR3 bases are TGTGCCAGCAGCCCGACCAAGGACAGGCCGAGCTCCTACGAGCAGTACGTC.

The sample holds a few counts of this clonotype. V usage is TRBV29-1 and J usage is TRBJ2-1; tentative D call: TRBD1 (6 bases). The V gene lost 0 bases and the J gene lost 0 bases, with 9 bases spanning the gap. The CDR3 sequence is 15 residues long. CDR1 and CDR2 from the germline V gene are SQVTM and ANQGSEA. CDR3 DNA: TGCAGCGTTGAAGATCTGGACAGCTCCTACAATGAGCAGTTCTTC. Amino acids: CSVEDLDSSYNEQFF.

This clonotype was counted between two and nine times. This chain uses TRBV2 with TRBJ2-3; D is perhaps TRBD2 (5 bases). Germline CDR1 reads SNHLY; CDR2 reads FYNNEI. The CDR3 consists of 14 residues. V was cut by 2 bases and J by 2 bases, with 8 bases left in between. CDR3 protein: CASSEPGLTDTQYF. CDR3 bases: TGTGCCAGCAGTGAACCTGGACTCACAGATACGCAGTATTTT.

This chain uses TRBV5-4 with TRBJ1-2, with D unclear. V shed 0 bases and J shed 1 base, with 7 bases lying between them. The CDR3 spans 14 residues. Germline V gene lookup returns CDR1 SGHNT and CDR2 YYREEE (reference sequence). CDR3 in amino acids: CASSLAMGNYGYTF. CDR3 bases: TGTGCCAGCAGCTTGGCCATGGGTAACTATGGCTACACCTTC.